Each of the 27 T cell receptor beta chains below was sequenced from the same sample in a study of blood T cell repertoires in COVID-19 (dated by TCRdb to 2020 to 2022). The method was the immunoSEQ multiplex PCR assay. The source is immuneACCESS, and TCRdb retained only in-frame sequences with V and J called. Part of the clones is not carried over; for the studies checked, unresolved V genes explain less than half of this, and the remainder is unexplained. Within this sample are about 120,000 clones, with about 80% of them counted one time only. The ten top clones hold approximately 16% of the sample. Sequencing was carried out using peripheral blood. Receptors were obtained from a man in his fifties or sixties with active or convalescent COVID-19.

The V call is TRBV18, the J call TRBJ1-2, with 8 bases that match TRBD1. The germline V gene encodes CDR1 KGHSH and CDR2 LQKENI. With 3 bases clipped from V and 2 bases from J, the junction kept 5 bases outside the gene matches. The CDR3 totals 15 residues. As DNA, the CDR3 is TGTGCCAGCTCACCGAGGACAGGGATCAACTATGGCTACACCTTC. Its translation: CASSPRTGINYGYTF.

This clone was counted only a few times. V gene TRBV11-2 combines with J gene TRBJ1-1; the match to TRBD1 covers 7 bases. The length of the CDR3 is 12 residues. The germline V gene has CDR1 SGHAT and CDR2 FQNNGV. V gave up 5 bases and J gave up 5 bases; unmatched junction bases: 2. The CDR3, as DNA: TGTGCCAGCAGCCACAGGGGTACTGAAGCTTTCTTT. Protein sequence: CASSHRGTEAFF.

The chain has TRBV7-2 and TRBJ2-2, with unresolved D. Between the trimmed V and J ends, which lost 1 base and 4 bases, there was a span of 4 bases. The CDR3 runs to 13 residues. Germline V gene sequence: CDR1 SGHTA, CDR2 FQGNSA. The CDR3 loop reads CASSLDITGELFF. CDR3 nucleotides: TGTGCCAGCAGCTTAGACATCACCGGGGAGCTGTTTTTT.

This rearrangement joins TRBV6-5 to TRBJ1-2, with 8 nucleotides matching TRBD1. The CDR3 contains 15 residues. J lost 6 bases, V lost 2 bases, and 8 bases had no gene match. Germline V lookup: CDR1 MNHEY, CDR2 SVGAGI. CDR3 DNA: TGTGCCAGCAGTTACCGCGAGAGGACAGGGAATGGCTACACCTTC. This encodes CASSYRERTGNGYTF.

The V and J genes are TRBV6-5 and TRBJ1-2; no clear D gene. V gave up 4 bases and J gave up 10 bases, with 13 bases separating them. CDR1 is MNHEY, CDR2 SVGAGI, per germline. The CDR3 extends over 12 amino acids. The CDR3 region is CASSSIDTTYTF. CDR3 coding DNA: TGTGCCAGCAGTTCCATCGACACGACCTACACCTTC.

V gene TRBV6-2 or TRBV6-3 combines with J gene TRBJ1-2, with D tentatively TRBD1 (6 bases). Germline loops: CDR1 MNHEY, CDR2 SVGEGT. CDR3 length: 16 residues. V was pared by 7 bases and J by 4 bases, with 22 bases between. The CDR3 sequence is CASTPPGRRTVYGYTF. CDR3 DNA: TGTGCCAGCACCCCTCCCGGACGAAGGACAGTCTATGGCTACACCTTC.

This clone showed up just a few times. The CDR3 protein is CASSLELATEAFF. CDR3 DNA sequence: TGTGCCAGCAGCTTGGAGTTAGCAACTGAAGCTTTCTTT. The rearrangement joins TRBV5-6 to TRBJ1-1; D ambiguous. This CDR3 is built from 13 residues. Trimming took off 0 bases at V and 5 bases at J, with 8 bases between the two ends. Germline assignment: CDR1 SGHDT and CDR2 YYEEEE.

The V call is TRBV27, the J call TRBJ2-7, with D perhaps TRBD2 (6 bases). CDR3 length: 14 residues. The germline CDR1 and CDR2 sequences are MNHEY and SMNVEV (reference sequence). V was shortened by 5 bases and J by 6 bases, with 17 bases between the two germline ends. The CDR3 nucleotides are TGTGCCAGCAGTCTGCGGGGCTCCTTTTTCGAGCAGTACTTC. It codes for CASSLRGSFFEQYF.

The genes are TRBV19 and TRBJ1-4, with a weak D call TRBD1 (5 bases). Germline CDR1 and CDR2: LNHDA and SQIVND (reference sequence). This CDR3 has 14 residues. The ends were cut back, 4 bases at V and 11 bases at J, with 17 bases in the middle. The CDR3 reads CASSTTPTAPKLFF. For the CDR3, the DNA is TGTGCCAGTAGTACCACACCGACAGCCCCCAAACTGTTTTTT.

The chain employs TRBV5-6 and TRBJ1-1; D is uncertain. Trimming shortened V by 1 base and J by 8 bases, and 6 bases separated the two germline ends. Germline loops: CDR1 SGHDT, CDR2 YYEEEE. This CDR3 comprises 11 residues. This CDR3 reads CASSLSREAFF. Here the CDR3 DNA reads TGTGCCAGCAGCTTGTCGAGGGAAGCTTTCTTT.

The chain has TRBV19 and TRBJ1-5; D gene ambiguous. In germline, CDR1 is LNHDA, CDR2 SQIVND (reference sequence). The length of the CDR3 is 15 residues. The germline V and J ends were trimmed by 11 bases and 0 bases, with 17 bases remaining between them. DNA of the CDR3: TGTGCCTGTCGATTGAGGGATAATAGCAATCAGCCCCAGCATTTT. It yields the protein CACRLRDNSNQPQHF. Variable domain in full (rest from reference TRBV19 and TRBJ1-5): DGGITQSPKYLFRKEGQNVTLSCEQNLNHDAMYWYRQDPGQGLRLIYYSQIVNDFQKGDIAEGYSVSREKKESFPLTVTSAQKNPTAFYLCACRLRDNSNQPQHFGDGTRLSIL.

This clone was picked up one time. V usage is TRBV18 and J usage is TRBJ2-5; possibly TRBD2 for D (5 bases). The CDR3 is 14 amino acids. Germline V gives CDR1 KGHSH, CDR2 LQKENI. V was clipped by 3 bases and J by 2 bases, with 10 bases between them. As DNA, the CDR3 is TGTGCCAGCTCACCGGGAGCGGAACAAGAGACCCAGTACTTC. Translation gives CASSPGAEQETQYF.

The chain links TRBV3-1 (or the pseudogene TRBV3-2) to TRBJ1-3, with 9 nucleotides matching TRBD1. Germline trimming cut 4 bases from V and 9 bases from J; bases unmatched to any gene: 13. Germline V lookup: CDR1 LGHDT, CDR2 YNNKEL (reference sequence). The CDR3 length is 16 residues. In DNA, the CDR3 is TGTGCCAGCAGCCCCGGGACAGGGCTAGCATTAGGCACCATATATTTT. Residues: CASSPGTGLALGTIYF.

The V gene is TRBV28, the J gene TRBJ2-7, with a tentative D call TRBD2 (7 bases). Germline V lookup: CDR1 MDHEN, CDR2 SYDVKM. The germline V and J ends were trimmed by 6 bases and 3 bases, with 12 bases remaining between them. This CDR3 contains 13 residues. The CDR3 DNA is TGTGCCAGCAGCTGGGGGGGGCGCTACGAGCAGTACTTC. This translates into CASSWGGRYEQYF.

The chain couples TRBV9 to TRBJ2-7; D is uncertain. Germline V gene lookup returns CDR1 SGDLS and CDR2 YYNGEE. The ends were cut back, 0 bases at V and 3 bases at J, with 4 bases in the middle. The CDR3 sequence is 12 residues long. CDR3 region: CASSVDSYEQYF. The CDR3, as DNA: TGTGCCAGCAGCGTAGACAGCTACGAGCAGTACTTC.

The chain carries TRBV11-2 and TRBJ2-5, with 7 nucleotides matching TRBD1. V dropped 5 bases and J dropped 3; count of bases not matched to a gene: 6. Germline V gene data show CDR1 as SGHAT and CDR2 as FQNNGV. The CDR3 contains 14 residues. The CDR3 DNA reads as TGTGCCAGCAGCCAGACCAGGGGGAAAGAGACCCAGTACTTC. It yields the protein CASSQTRGKETQYF.

This clone was recorded once. The chain links TRBV27 to TRBJ2-4, with D possibly TRBD2 on 5 matching bases. The germline CDR1 and CDR2 sequences are MNHEY and SMNVEV (reference sequence). The CDR3 sequence is 14 residues long. Trimming shortened V by 3 bases and J by 2 bases, and 8 bases separated the two germline ends. The CDR3 DNA is TGTGCCAGCAGTTTTAGGGAGTCCAAAAACATTCAGTACTTC. Translating it yields CASSFRESKNIQYF.

This clone was recorded once. The V call is TRBV6-5, the J call TRBJ2-5, with D possibly matching TRBD2 (6 bases). Looked up from germline, CDR1 is MNHEY and CDR2 is SVGAGI. Trimming removed 6 bases at V and 2 bases at J, with 10 bases between. The CDR3 runs to 13 residues. The CDR3 nucleotides are TGTGCCAGCAGCCAGACTAGACAAGAGACCCAGTACTTC. Residues: CASSQTRQETQYF.

The chain combines TRBV19 with TRBJ1-1; 7 bases match TRBD1. Germline V gene lookup returns CDR1 LNHDA and CDR2 SQIVND (reference sequence). Trimming removed 6 bases from V and 4 bases from J; junction bases left unmatched: 8. This CDR3 comprises 14 residues. This CDR3 reads CASSFSGGATEAFF. In DNA form, the CDR3 reads TGTGCCAGTAGCTTTTCAGGGGGTGCCACTGAAGCTTTCTTT.

The chain combines TRBV27 with TRBJ1-6; D is uncertain. This CDR3 is 16 amino acids long. Between the trimmed V and J ends, which lost 8 bases and 0 bases, there was a span of 14 bases. Germline CDR1 MNHEY, CDR2 SMNVEV (reference sequence). CDR3 amino acids: CASGILGSSYNSPLHF. The CDR3, as DNA: TGTGCCAGCGGCATCCTAGGGAGCTCCTATAATTCACCCCTCCACTTT.

V usage is TRBV28 and J usage is TRBJ2-3, with 16 positions matching TRBD2. Looked up from germline, CDR1 is MDHEN and CDR2 is SYDVKM. The CDR3 totals 13 residues. Trimming took 8 bases from V and 8 from J; bases not matched to a gene: 1. CDR3 nucleotides: TGTGCCAGCGGGACTAGCGGGAGGGCTACGCAGTATTTT. Its protein is CASGTSGRATQYF. Full variable domain (rest looked up from reference TRBV28 and TRBJ2-3): DVKVTQSSRYLVKRTGEKVFLECVQDMDHENMFWYRQDPGLGLRLIYFSYDVKMKEKGDIPEGYSVSREKKERFSLILESASTNQTSMYLCASGTSGRATQYFGPGTRLTVL.

The rearrangement links TRBV12-3 or TRBV12-4 to TRBJ2-3; 8 bases match TRBD1. This CDR3 has 13 residues. With V trimmed by 6 bases and J by 4 bases, 3 bases remained unmatched. CDR3 sequence: CASRPDRADTQYF. As DNA, the CDR3 is TGTGCCAGCAGACCGGACAGGGCAGATACGCAGTATTTT.

The chain joins TRBV11-2 to TRBJ2-5; 13 bases line up with TRBD2. Germline V gene sequence: CDR1 SGHAT, CDR2 FQNNGV. The CDR3 spans 16 residues. V lost 5 bases to trimming and J lost 5 bases; unmatched junction nucleotides: 8. In nucleotides, the CDR3 is TGTGCCAGCAGCCCGGGTGGACTAGCGGGAGTCGAGACCCAGTACTTC. It is translated as CASSPGGLAGVETQYF. Variable domain in full (rest from reference TRBV11-2 and TRBJ2-5): EAGVAQSPRYKIIEKRQSVAFWCNPISGHATLYWYQQILGQGPKLLIQFQNNGVVDDSQLPKDRFSAERLKGVDSTLKIQPAKLEDSAVYLCASSPGGLAGVETQYFGPGTRLLVL.

The chain combines TRBV19 with TRBJ2-3, with a weak D call TRBD2 (5 bases). Germline V lookup: CDR1 LNHDA, CDR2 SQIVND (reference sequence). Trimming left V 5 bases short and J 2 bases short, with 17 bases between. This CDR3 contains 16 residues. DNA for the CDR3: TGTGCCAGTAGTCCCAAGCGGTGGAAGGACACAGATACGCAGTATTTT. Its translation is CASSPKRWKDTDTQYF.

The V and J genes are TRBV6-4 and TRBJ2-7; TRBD1 might be the D (6 bases). This CDR3 has 14 residues. Trimming pared 6 bases from V and 1 base from J, leaving 13 bases between. In germline, CDR1 is MRHNA, CDR2 SNTAGT. CDR3 DNA: TGTGCCAGCAGCCCCGAGACAGGATCCTACGAGCAGTACTTC. It codes for CASSPETGSYEQYF.

Only one count was recorded for this clone. This chain connects TRBV7-2 to TRBJ2-1, with TRBD1 identical over 9 bases. The V and J ends lost 5 bases and 7 bases, in that order; junction bases with no gene match: 12. This CDR3 spans 16 amino acids. Germline V gene data show CDR1 as SGHTA and CDR2 as FQGNSA. The CDR3 spells CASSLGTGWGSNEQFF. The CDR3 nucleotides read TGTGCCAGCAGCCTCGGGACAGGGTGGGGGTCGAATGAGCAGTTCTTC.

V and J are TRBV10-3 and TRBJ2-7, with 10 nucleotides matching TRBD1. With V trimmed by 9 bases and J by 0 bases, 2 bases remained unmatched. The CDR3 is 13 amino acids. In germline, CDR1 is ENHRY, CDR2 SYGVKD. The CDR3 region is CAMGQGLSYEQYF. As DNA, the CDR3 is TGTGCCATGGGACAGGGGCTCTCCTACGAGCAGTACTTC.